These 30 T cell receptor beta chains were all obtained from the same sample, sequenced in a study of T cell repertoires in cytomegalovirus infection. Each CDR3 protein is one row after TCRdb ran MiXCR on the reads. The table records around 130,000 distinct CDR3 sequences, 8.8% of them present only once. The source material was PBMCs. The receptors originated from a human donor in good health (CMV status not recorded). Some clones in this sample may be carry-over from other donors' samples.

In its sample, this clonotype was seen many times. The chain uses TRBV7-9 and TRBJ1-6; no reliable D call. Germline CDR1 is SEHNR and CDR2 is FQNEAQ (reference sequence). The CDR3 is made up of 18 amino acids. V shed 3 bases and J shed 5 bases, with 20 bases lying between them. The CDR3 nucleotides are TGTGCCAGCAGCTTCATTTCTTACGCCGGACGGAATAATTCACCCCTCCACTTT. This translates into CASSFISYAGRNNSPLHF.

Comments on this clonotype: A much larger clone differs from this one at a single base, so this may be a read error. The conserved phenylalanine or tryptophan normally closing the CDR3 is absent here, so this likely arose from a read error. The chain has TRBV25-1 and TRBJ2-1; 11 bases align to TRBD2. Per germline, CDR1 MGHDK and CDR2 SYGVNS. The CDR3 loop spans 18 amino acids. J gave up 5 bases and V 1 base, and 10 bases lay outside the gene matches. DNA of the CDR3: TGTGCCAGCAGTGAATCCCACTCACCGGGACTAGCGGACAATGAGCAGTTCGTC. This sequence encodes CASSESHSPGLADNEQFV.

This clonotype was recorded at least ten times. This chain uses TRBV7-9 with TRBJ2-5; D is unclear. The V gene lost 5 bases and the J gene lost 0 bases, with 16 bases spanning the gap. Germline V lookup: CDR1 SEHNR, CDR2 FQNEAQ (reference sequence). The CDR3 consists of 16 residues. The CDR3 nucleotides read TGTGCCAGCAGCCCCCCCCCGTCTGAGTACCAAGAGACCCAGTACTTC. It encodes CASSPPPSEYQETQYF. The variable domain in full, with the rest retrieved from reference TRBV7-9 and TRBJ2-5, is DTGVSQNPRHKITKRGQNVTFRCDPISEHNRLYWYRQTLGQGPEFLTYFQNEAQLEKSRLLSDRFSAERPKGSFSTLEIQRTEQGDSAMYLCASSPPPSEYQETQYFGPGTRLLVL.

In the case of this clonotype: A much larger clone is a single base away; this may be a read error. The CDR3 nucleotides read TGTGCCAGCGGTTCCTTACCCGGGACAGTCTACGAGCAGTACTTC. Residues: CASGSLPGTVYEQYF. V usage is TRBV6-1 and J usage is TRBJ2-7; TRBD1 aligns across 7 bases. J gave up 3 bases and V 8 bases, and 13 bases lay outside the gene matches. The CDR3 extends over 15 amino acids. CDR1 and CDR2 from the germline V gene are MNHNS and SASEGT.

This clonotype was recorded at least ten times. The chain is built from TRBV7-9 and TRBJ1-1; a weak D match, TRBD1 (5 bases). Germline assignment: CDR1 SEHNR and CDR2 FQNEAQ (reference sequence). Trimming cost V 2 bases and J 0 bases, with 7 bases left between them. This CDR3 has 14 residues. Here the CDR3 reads CASSLQQVNTEAFF. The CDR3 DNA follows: TGTGCCAGCAGCTTACAACAGGTGAACACTGAAGCTTTCTTT. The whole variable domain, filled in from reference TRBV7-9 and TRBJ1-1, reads DTGVSQNPRHKITKRGQNVTFRCDPISEHNRLYWYRQTLGQGPEFLTYFQNEAQLEKSRLLSDRFSAERPKGSFSTLEIQRTEQGDSAMYLCASSLQQVNTEAFFGQGTRLTVV.

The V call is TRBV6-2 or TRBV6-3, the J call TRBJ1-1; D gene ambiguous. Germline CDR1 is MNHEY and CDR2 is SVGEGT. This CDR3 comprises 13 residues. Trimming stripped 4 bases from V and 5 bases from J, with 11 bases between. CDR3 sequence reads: CASSSRKVTEAFF. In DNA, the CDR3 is TGTGCCAGCAGTTCCCGGAAGGTAACTGAAGCTTTCTTT.

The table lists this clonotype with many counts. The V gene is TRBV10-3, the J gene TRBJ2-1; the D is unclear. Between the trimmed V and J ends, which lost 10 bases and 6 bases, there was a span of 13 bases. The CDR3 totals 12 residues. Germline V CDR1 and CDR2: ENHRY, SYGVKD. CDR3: CATEASSNEQFF. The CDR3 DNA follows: TGTGCCACAGAGGCCAGTTCCAATGAGCAGTTCTTC.

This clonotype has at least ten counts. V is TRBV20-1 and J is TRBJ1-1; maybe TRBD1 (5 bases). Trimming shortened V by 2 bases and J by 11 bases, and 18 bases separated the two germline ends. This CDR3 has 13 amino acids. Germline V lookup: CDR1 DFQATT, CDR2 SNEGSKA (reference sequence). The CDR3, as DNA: TGCAGTGCTAGACCCGGGACCGCCTCCCGTGCTTTCTTT. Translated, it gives CSARPGTASRAFF.

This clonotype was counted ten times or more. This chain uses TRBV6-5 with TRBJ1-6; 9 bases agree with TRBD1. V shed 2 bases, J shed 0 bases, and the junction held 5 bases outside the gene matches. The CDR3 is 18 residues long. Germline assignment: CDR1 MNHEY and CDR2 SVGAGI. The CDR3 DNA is TGTGCCAGCAGTTACCGAGGGACAGGGAGCTCCTATAATTCACCCCTCCACTTT. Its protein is CASSYRGTGSSYNSPLHF.

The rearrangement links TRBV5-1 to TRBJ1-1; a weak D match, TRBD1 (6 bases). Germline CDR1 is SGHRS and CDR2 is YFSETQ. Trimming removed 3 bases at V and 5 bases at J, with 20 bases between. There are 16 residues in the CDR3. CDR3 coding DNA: TGCGCCAGCAGCTGGACCCCTACAGGGACGGCGACTGAAGCTTTCTTT. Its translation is CASSWTPTGTATEAFF.

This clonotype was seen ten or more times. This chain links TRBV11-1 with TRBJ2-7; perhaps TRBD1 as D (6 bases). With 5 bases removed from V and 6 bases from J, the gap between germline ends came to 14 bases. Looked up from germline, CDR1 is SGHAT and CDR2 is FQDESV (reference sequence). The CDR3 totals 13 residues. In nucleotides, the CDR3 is TGTGCCAGCAGCCCCAGGGGCCGCCGCGAGCAGTACTTC. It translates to CASSPRGRREQYF.

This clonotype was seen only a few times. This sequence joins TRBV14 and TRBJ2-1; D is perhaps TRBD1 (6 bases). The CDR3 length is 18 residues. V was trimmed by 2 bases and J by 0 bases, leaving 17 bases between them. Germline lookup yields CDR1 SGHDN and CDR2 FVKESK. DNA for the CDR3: TGTGCCAGCAGCCAACAATCAACAGGGATCTTCTCCTACAATGAGCAGTTCTTC. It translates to CASSQQSTGIFSYNEQFF.

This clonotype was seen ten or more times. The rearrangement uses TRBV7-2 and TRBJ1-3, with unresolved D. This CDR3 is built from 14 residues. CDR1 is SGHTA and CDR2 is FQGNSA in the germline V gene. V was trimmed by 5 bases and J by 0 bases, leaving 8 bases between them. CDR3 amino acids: CASSQEPSGNTIYF. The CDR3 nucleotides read TGTGCCAGCAGCCAAGAACCCTCTGGAAACACCATATATTTT.

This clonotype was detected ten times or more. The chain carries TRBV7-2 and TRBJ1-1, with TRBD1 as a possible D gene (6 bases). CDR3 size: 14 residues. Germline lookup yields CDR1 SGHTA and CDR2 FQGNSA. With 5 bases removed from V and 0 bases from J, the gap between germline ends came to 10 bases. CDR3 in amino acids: CASSLTGMNTEAFF. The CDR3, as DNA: TGTGCCAGCAGCCTCACAGGGATGAACACTGAAGCTTTCTTT. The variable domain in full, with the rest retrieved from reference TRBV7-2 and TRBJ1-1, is GAGVSQSPSNKVTEKGKDVELRCDPISGHTALYWYRQSLGQGLEFLIYFQGNSAPDKSGLPSDRFSAERTGGSVSTLTIQRTQQEDSAVYLCASSLTGMNTEAFFGQGTRLTVV.

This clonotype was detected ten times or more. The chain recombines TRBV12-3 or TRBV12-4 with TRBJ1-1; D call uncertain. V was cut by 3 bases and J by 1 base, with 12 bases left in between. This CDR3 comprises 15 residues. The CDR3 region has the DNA TGTGCCAGCAGTTTCCGGGGAGCGTCGAACACTGAAGCTTTCTTT. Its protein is CASSFRGASNTEAFF.

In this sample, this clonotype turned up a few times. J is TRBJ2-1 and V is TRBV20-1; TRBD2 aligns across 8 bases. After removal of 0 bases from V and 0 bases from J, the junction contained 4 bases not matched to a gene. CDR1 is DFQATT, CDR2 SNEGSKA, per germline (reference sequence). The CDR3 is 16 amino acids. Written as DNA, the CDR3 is TGCAGTGCTAGAGATTATGGGACTAGCTCCTACAATGAGCAGTTCTTC. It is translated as CSARDYGTSSYNEQFF.

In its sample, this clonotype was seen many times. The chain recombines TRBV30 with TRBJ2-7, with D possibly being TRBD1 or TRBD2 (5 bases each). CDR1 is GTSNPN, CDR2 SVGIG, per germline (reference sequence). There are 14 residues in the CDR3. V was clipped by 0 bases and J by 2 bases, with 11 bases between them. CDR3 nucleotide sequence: TGTGCCTGGAGTGTACTTGGGGGACCCTACGAGCAGTACTTC. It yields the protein CAWSVLGGPYEQYF.

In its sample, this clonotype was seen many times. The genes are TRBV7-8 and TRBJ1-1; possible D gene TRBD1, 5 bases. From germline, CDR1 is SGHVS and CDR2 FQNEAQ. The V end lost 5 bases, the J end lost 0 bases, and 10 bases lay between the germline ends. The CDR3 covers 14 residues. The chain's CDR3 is CASSQGRVNTEAFF. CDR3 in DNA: TGTGCCAGCAGCCAGGGTAGGGTGAACACTGAAGCTTTCTTT.

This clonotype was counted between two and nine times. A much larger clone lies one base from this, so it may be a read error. The CDR3 region has the DNA TGCAGTGCTCGAGCGGTGTCGCCAAACAATGAGCAGTTCTTC. This translates into CSARAVSPNNEQFF. The rearrangement joins TRBV20-1 to TRBJ2-1; perhaps TRBD2 as D (5 bases). The CDR3 spans 14 residues. Germline CDR1 and CDR2: DFQATT and SNEGSKA (reference sequence). Deletions cut 5 bases from V and 5 bases from J, with 16 bases between.

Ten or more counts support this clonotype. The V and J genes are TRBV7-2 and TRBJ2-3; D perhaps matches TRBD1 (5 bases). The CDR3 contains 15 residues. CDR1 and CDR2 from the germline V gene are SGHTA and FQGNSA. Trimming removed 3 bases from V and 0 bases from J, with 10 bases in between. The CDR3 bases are TGTGCCAGCAGCTTCAGGGTGACTAGCACAGATACGCAGTATTTT. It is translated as CASSFRVTSTDTQYF.

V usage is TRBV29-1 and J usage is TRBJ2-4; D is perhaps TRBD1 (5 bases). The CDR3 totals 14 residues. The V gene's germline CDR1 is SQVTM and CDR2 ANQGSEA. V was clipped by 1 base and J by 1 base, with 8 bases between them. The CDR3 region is CSVEGRQAKNIQYF. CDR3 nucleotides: TGCAGCGTTGAAGGGAGACAGGCCAAAAACATTCAGTACTTC.

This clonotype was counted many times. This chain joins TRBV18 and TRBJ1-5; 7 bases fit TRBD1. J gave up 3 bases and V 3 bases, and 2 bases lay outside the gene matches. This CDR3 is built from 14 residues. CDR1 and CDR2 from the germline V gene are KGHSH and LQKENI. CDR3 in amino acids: CASSPGQNNQPQHF. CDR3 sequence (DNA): TGTGCCAGCTCACCGGGACAGAACAATCAGCCCCAGCATTTT.

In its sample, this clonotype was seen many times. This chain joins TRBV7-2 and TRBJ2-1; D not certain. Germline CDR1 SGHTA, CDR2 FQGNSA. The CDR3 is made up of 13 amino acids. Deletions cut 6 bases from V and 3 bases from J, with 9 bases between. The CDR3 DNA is TGTGCCAGCAGACTATCTTTCTACAATGAGCAGTTCTTC. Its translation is CASRLSFYNEQFF.

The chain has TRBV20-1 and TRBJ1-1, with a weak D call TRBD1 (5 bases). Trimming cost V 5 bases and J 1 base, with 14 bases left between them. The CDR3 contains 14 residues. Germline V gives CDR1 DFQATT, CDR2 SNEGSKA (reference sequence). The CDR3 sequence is CSAYLWGGNTEAFF. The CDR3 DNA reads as TGCAGTGCTTACCTATGGGGGGGGAACACTGAAGCTTTCTTT.

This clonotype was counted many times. The DNA for the CDR3 is TGTGCCAGCAGCTCCCCGGGAGCAGGGACTGGAAACACCATATATTTT. It is translated as CASSSPGAGTGNTIYF. The rearrangement links TRBV5-4 to TRBJ1-3; D is perhaps TRBD1 (5 bases). The CDR3 runs 16 residues. The V and J ends lost 3 bases and 2 bases respectively, with 15 bases between them. Germline V gene lookup returns CDR1 SGHNT and CDR2 YYREEE (reference sequence).

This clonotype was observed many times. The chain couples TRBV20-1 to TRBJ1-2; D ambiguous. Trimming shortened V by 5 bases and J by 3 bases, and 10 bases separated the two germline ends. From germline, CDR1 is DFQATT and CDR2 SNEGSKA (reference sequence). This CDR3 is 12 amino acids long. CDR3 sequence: CSAAPGDYGYTF. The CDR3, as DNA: TGCAGTGCTGCTCCAGGAGACTATGGCTACACCTTC.

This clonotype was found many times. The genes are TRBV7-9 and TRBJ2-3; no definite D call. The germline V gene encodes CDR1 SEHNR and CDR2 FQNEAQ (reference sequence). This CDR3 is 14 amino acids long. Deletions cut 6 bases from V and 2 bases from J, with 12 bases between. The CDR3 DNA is TGTGCCAGCAGAGAACGGCCCAACACAGATACGCAGTATTTT. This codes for CASRERPNTDTQYF.

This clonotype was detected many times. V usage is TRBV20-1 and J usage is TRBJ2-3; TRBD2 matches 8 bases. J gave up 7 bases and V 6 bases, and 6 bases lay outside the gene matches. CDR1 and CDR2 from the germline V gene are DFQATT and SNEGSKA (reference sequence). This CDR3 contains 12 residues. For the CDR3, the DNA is TGCAGTGCAACGAGCGGGGGATATACGCAGTATTTT. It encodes CSATSGGYTQYF.

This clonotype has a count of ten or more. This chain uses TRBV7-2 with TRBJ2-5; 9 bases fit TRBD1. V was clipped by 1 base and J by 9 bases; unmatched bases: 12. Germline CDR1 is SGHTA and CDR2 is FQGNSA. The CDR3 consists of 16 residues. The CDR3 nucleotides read TGTGCCAGCAGCTTAGAGGACAGGGGCCCCAGTAGGGCCCAGTACTTC. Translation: CASSLEDRGPSRAQYF. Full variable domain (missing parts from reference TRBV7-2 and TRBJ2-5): GAGVSQSPSNKVTEKGKDVELRCDPISGHTALYWYRQSLGQGLEFLIYFQGNSAPDKSGLPSDRFSAERTGGSVSTLTIQRTQQEDSAVYLCASSLEDRGPSRAQYFGPGTRLLVL.

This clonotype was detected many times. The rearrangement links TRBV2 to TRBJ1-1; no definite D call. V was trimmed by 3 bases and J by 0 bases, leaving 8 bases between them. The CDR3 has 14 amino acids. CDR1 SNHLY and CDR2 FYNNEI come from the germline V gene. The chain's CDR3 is CASSDNSMNTEAFF. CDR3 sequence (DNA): TGTGCCAGCAGTGATAACTCGATGAACACTGAAGCTTTCTTT. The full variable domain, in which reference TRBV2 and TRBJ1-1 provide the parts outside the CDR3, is EPEVTQTPSHQVTQMGQEVILRCVPISNHLYFYWYRQILGQKVEFLVSFYNNEISEKSEIFDDQFSVERPDGSNFTLKIRSTKLEDSAMYFCASSDNSMNTEAFFGQGTRLTVV.